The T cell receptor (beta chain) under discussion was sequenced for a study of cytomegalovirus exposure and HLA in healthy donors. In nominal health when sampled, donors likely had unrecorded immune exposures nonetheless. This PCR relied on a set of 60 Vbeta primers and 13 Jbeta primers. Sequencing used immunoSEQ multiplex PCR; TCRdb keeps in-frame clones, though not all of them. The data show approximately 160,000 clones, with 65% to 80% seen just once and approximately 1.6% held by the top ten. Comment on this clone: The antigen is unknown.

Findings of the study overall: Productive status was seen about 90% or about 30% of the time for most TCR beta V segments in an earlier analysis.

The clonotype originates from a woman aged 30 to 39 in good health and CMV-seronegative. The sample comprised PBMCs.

CDR3 nucleotides: TGTGCCAGCAGCTTAGTTGGTAGCGGGAGTTCCGACGAGCAGTACTTC. Protein: CASSLVGSGSSDEQYF. The V call is TRBV7-2, the J call TRBJ2-7; 9 nucleotides line up with TRBD2. V lost 1 base to trimming and J lost 5 bases; unmatched junction nucleotides: 9. The CDR3 has 16 amino acids. The germline CDR1 and CDR2 sequences are SGHTA and FQGNSA.